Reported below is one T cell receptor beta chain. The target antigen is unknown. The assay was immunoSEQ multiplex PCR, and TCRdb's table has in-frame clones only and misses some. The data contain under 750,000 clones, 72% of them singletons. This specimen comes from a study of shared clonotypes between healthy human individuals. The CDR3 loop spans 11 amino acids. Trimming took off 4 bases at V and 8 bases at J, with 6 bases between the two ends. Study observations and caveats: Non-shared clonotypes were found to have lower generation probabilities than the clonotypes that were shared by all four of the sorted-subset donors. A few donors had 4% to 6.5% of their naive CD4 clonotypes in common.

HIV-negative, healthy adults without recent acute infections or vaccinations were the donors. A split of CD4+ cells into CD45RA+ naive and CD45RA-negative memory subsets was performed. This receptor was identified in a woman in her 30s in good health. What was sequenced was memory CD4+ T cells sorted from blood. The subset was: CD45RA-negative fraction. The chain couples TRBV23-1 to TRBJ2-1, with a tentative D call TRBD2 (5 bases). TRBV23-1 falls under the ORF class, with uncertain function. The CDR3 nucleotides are TGCGCCAGCAGTCGGGGAGATGAGCAGTTCTTC. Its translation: CASSRGDEQFF.